These 21 T cell receptor beta chains share one sample of origin, sequenced in a study of CDR3 diversity in severe acne. Each CDR3 protein gets one entry after TCRdb re-called the PCR reads with MiXCR. Of approximately 97,000 distinct CDR3 sequences in the sample, roughly half were seen once. Material: blood. The receptors originated from a male donor with acne.

In this sample, this clonotype turned up many times. The chain links TRBV7-8 to TRBJ2-1, with D perhaps matching TRBD1 or TRBD2 (6 bases each). V dropped 2 bases and J dropped 3 bases, with 14 bases sitting between them. The CDR3 covers 16 residues. CDR1 is SGHVS, CDR2 FQNEAQ, per germline. CDR3 residues: CASSLIRGEYYNEQFF. As DNA, the CDR3 is TGTGCCAGCAGCTTAATTAGGGGGGAATACTACAATGAGCAGTTCTTC.

The genes are TRBV2 and TRBJ2-2; possibly TRBD1 for D (5 bases). V lost 8 bases to trimming and J lost 0 bases, with 13 bases between them. The CDR3 consists of 15 residues. Germline CDR1 reads SNHLY; CDR2 reads FYNNEI. CDR3 amino acids: CASHQGCANTGELFF. As DNA, the CDR3 is TGTGCCAGCCACCAGGGCTGTGCGAACACCGGGGAGCTGTTTTTT.

With respect to this clonotype: This may come from a read error, since a much larger clone is one base off. J is TRBJ2-5 and V is TRBV19, with TRBD2 as a possible D gene (6 bases). This CDR3 is 11 amino acids long. Germline-derived CDR1 and CDR2 are LNHDA and SQIVND (reference sequence). Written as DNA, the CDR3 is TGTGCATCTGGGAGGATAGAGACCCGGTACTTC. It specifies CASGRIETRYF.

Comment on this clonotype: A much larger clone is a single base away; this may be a read error. The chain couples TRBV19 to TRBJ2-7; no clear D. There are 15 residues in the CDR3. With 5 bases removed from V and 7 bases from J, the gap between germline ends came to 21 bases. CDR1 is LNHDA and CDR2 is SQIVND in the germline V gene (reference sequence). The CDR3 spells CASSPGYVVIGEQYF. For the CDR3, the DNA is TGTGCCAGTAGTCCCGGGTATGTAGTGATCGGAGAGCAGTACTTC.

By proportion, this clonotype is medium-sized. This chain links TRBV9 with TRBJ1-6, with TRBD1 matching over 7 bases. Looked up from germline, CDR1 is SGDLS and CDR2 is YYNGEE. Trimming at V came to 1 base and at J to 6 bases, leaving 4 bases not matched to a gene. The length of the CDR3 is 15 residues. For the CDR3, the DNA is TGTGCCAGCAGCGTATCCCCAGGGGGTAATTCACCCCTCCACTTT. It yields the protein CASSVSPGGNSPLHF.

In its sample, this clonotype was seen a few times. V is TRBV7-2 and J is TRBJ2-1; 11 bases map to TRBD1. The V segment lost 4 bases and the J segment 6 bases; nucleotides outside the gene matches: 2. The CDR3 totals 14 residues. Germline V gives CDR1 SGHTA, CDR2 FQGNSA. The chain's CDR3 is CASSSGTGGNEQFF. The CDR3 nucleotides read TGTGCCAGCAGCTCTGGGACAGGGGGCAATGAGCAGTTCTTC.

V is TRBV25-1 and J is TRBJ1-3, with D possibly being TRBD1 (6 bases). V was pared by 6 bases and J by 3 bases, with 18 bases between. Germline V lookup: CDR1 MGHDK, CDR2 SYGVNS. The CDR3 consists of 16 residues. Here the CDR3 reads CASSPSGGQSGNTIYF. DNA for the CDR3: TGTGCCAGCAGCCCGAGCGGGGGGCAGAGTGGAAACACCATATATTTT.

The V call is TRBV6-2 or TRBV6-3, the J call TRBJ2-5; TRBD2 matches 9 bases. V lost 6 bases and J lost 3; bases outside the gene matches: 2. Per the germline V gene, CDR1 is MNHEY and CDR2 is SVGEGT. This CDR3 has 13 amino acids. CDR3 sequence reads: CASRTSGEETQYF. CDR3 coding DNA: TGTGCCAGCAGGACTAGCGGAGAAGAGACCCAGTACTTC.

A single count supports this clonotype. The junction differs from germline at one of its ends, possibly a read error. V usage is TRBV24-1 and J usage is TRBJ2-3; tentative D call: TRBD2 (5 bases). In germline, CDR1 is KGHDR, CDR2 SFDVKD. This CDR3 has 16 amino acids. CDR3 nucleotide sequence: TGTGCCATCAGTGAGGTTCGGGGTCGGGAAACAGATACGCAGTATTTT. Its protein is CAISEVRGRETDTQYF.

This clonotype was counted only a few times. This may arise from a read error, as a much more abundant clone is one base away. The V gene is TRBV7-8, the J gene TRBJ2-1, with D perhaps matching TRBD2 (5 bases). Between the trimmed V and J ends, which lost 11 bases and 2 bases, there was a span of 13 bases. The CDR3 length is 13 residues. Looked up from germline, CDR1 is SGHVS and CDR2 is FQNEAQ. CDR3 region: CAGTPRAYNEQFF. CDR3 DNA: TGTGCCGGCACCCCGAGGGCCTACAATGAGCAGTTCTTC.

At least ten counts were recorded for this clonotype. V gene TRBV19 combines with J gene TRBJ1-1; no clear D gene. V dropped 7 bases and J dropped 8 bases, with 8 bases sitting between them. Germline values: CDR1 LNHDA, CDR2 SQIVND (reference sequence). The CDR3 is made up of 10 amino acids. In DNA, the CDR3 is TGTGCCAGTAAGGCAGGAGAAGCTTTCTTT. It translates to CASKAGEAFF.

As concerns this clonotype: One end of the junction varies from germline; a read error may be responsible. J is TRBJ2-2 and V is TRBV16; possibly TRBD1 or TRBD2 for D (5 bases each). Germline V gene lookup returns CDR1 KGHSY and CDR2 FQNENV. CDR3 length equals 15 residues. CDR3 amino acids: CVSSQYGGRTGELFF. CDR3 nucleotide sequence: TGTGTCAGCAGCCAATATGGGGGTCGGACCGGGGAGCTGTTTTTT.

This clonotype was seen at least ten times. The chain combines TRBV24-1 with TRBJ2-2, with 9 positions matching TRBD2. V gave up 6 bases and J gave up 5 bases; unmatched junction bases: 6. The CDR3 contains 15 residues. The V gene's germline CDR1 is KGHDR and CDR2 SFDVKD. The CDR3 is CATSRTSEGTGELFF. CDR3 DNA sequence: TGTGCCACCAGTAGGACTAGCGAGGGAACCGGGGAGCTGTTTTTT.

CDR3: CASSPRGYNSPLHF. In DNA, the CDR3 is TGTGCCAGCAGTCCGAGGGGGTATAATTCACCCCTCCACTTT. This chain links TRBV27 with TRBJ1-6; maybe TRBD1 (6 bases). Germline CDR1 is MNHEY and CDR2 is SMNVEV (reference sequence). Deletions cut 5 bases from V and 4 bases from J, with 9 bases between. CDR3 length: 14 residues.

This chain joins TRBV20-1 and TRBJ2-1, with 13 nucleotides matching TRBD2. The germline V gene encodes CDR1 DFQATT and CDR2 SNEGSKA (reference sequence). V lost 7 bases and J lost 6; bases outside the gene matches: 6. CDR3 length: 14 amino acids. CDR3 bases: TGCAGTGTGGCGGGACTAGCGGGATTCAATGAGCAGTTCTTC. Its protein product is CSVAGLAGFNEQFF.

V is TRBV6-1 and J is TRBJ2-1; D possibly corresponds to TRBD2 (5 bases). Trimming removed 8 bases from V and 2 bases from J, with 16 bases in between. Germline V CDR1 and CDR2: MNHNS, SASEGT. The CDR3 has 15 amino acids. The CDR3 sequence is CASAPGEGTYNEQFF. In nucleotides, the CDR3 is TGTGCCAGCGCGCCCGGGGAAGGGACCTACAATGAGCAGTTCTTC.

The V and J genes are TRBV13 and TRBJ2-6; D is unresolved. Germline V gene lookup returns CDR1 PRHDT and CDR2 FYEKMQ (reference sequence). The V gene lost 5 bases and the J gene lost 5 bases, with 13 bases spanning the gap. The CDR3 loop spans 15 amino acids. The CDR3 here is CASSRRLERANVLTF. The CDR3 nucleotides read TGTGCCAGCAGCCGACGTCTTGAGCGGGCCAACGTCCTGACTTTC.

The chain uses TRBV7-6 and TRBJ1-1, with 7 positions matching TRBD1. The CDR3 is made up of 13 amino acids. Per germline, CDR1 SGHVS and CDR2 FNYEAQ. Trimming took 3 bases from V and 5 from J; bases not matched to a gene: 3. The CDR3 DNA sequence: TGTGCCAGCAGCTTTGACAGGGAGACTGAAGCTTTCTTT. It translates to CASSFDRETEAFF.

This clonotype was observed many times. The chain carries TRBV5-8 and TRBJ1-2; D is unresolved. From germline, CDR1 is SGHTS and CDR2 YDEGEE. V lost 0 bases and J 8 bases, leaving 11 bases between the germline ends. The CDR3 covers 13 residues. The CDR3, as DNA: TGTGCCAGCAGCTTGGAAGGGCACGGAGGCTACACCTTC. It specifies CASSLEGHGGYTF.

There are many counts of this clonotype. In DNA form, the CDR3 reads TGCAGTGCTACGTCACAGGGCTACGAGCAGTACGTC. Translation: CSATSQGYEQYV. The rearrangement uses TRBV20-1 and TRBJ2-7; D is possibly TRBD1 (6 bases). With 4 bases removed from V and 3 bases from J, the gap between germline ends came to 10 bases. The CDR3 is 12 amino acids. Germline CDR1 is DFQATT and CDR2 is SNEGSKA (reference sequence).

The chain is built from TRBV7-2 and TRBJ2-7, with TRBD1 identical over 9 bases. Trimming removed 4 bases from V and 9 bases from J; junction bases left unmatched: 10. The CDR3 spans 14 residues. Germline CDR1 reads SGHTA; CDR2 reads FQGNSA. DNA for the CDR3: TGTGCCAGCAGCTGGGGACAGGGATCTACGAGGCAGTACTTC. Encoded protein: CASSWGQGSTRQYF.